Below, 12 T cell receptor beta chains from the same sample are listed, as sequenced in a study of early T cells in non-severe SARS-CoV-2 infection. One entry per CDR3 protein, called by TCRdb with MiXCR from the 5' RACE reads. In the table there are about 70,000 distinct CDR3 sequences, under 15% of which are singletons. Sequencing used whole blood. The origin of the receptors is an adult who was a healthcare worker with PCR-confirmed SARS-CoV-2 infection or an uninfected control (not recorded which).

This clonotype was found many times. CDR3 nucleotide sequence: TGCAGCGTTGAAGATGGACTCCAAGAGACCCAGTACTTC. Its translation: CSVEDGLQETQYF. This sequence joins TRBV29-1 and TRBJ2-5, with D possibly TRBD2 on 5 matching bases. V lost 0 bases and J 1 base, leaving 6 bases between the germline ends. The CDR3 spans 13 residues. The V gene's germline CDR1 is SQVTM and CDR2 ANQGSEA.

Ten or more counts support this clonotype. This chain uses TRBV11-2 with TRBJ2-6; 8 bases line up with TRBD1. The CDR3 has 17 residues. The V segment lost 2 bases and the J segment 2 bases; nucleotides outside the gene matches: 5. The germline CDR1 and CDR2 sequences are SGHAT and FQNNGV. The CDR3 loop is CASSLFSGGAGANVLTF. In nucleotides, the CDR3 is TGTGCCAGCAGCTTATTTTCAGGGGGCGCTGGGGCCAACGTCCTGACTTTC.

This clonotype came up many times. V is TRBV7-2 and J is TRBJ2-5; TRBD2 is a possible D gene (5 bases). CDR1 and CDR2 (germline): SGHTA, FQGNSA. This CDR3 region has 16 residues. Trimming pared 3 bases from V and 6 bases from J, leaving 20 bases between. CDR3 amino acids: CASSFQWGERRKTQYF. The CDR3 DNA reads as TGTGCCAGCAGCTTTCAGTGGGGAGAGAGGAGAAAGACCCAGTACTTC.

In its sample, this clonotype was seen many times. V usage is TRBV20-1 and J usage is TRBJ2-1, with 11 bases that match TRBD2. The CDR3 loop spans 14 amino acids. The trim removed 4 bases at V and 5 bases at J, leaving 4 bases unmatched. The germline gives CDR1 DFQATT, CDR2 SNEGSKA (reference sequence). The CDR3, as DNA: TGCAGTGCTATGACTAGCGGGGATAACAATGAGCAGTTCTTC. Its protein product is CSAMTSGDNNEQFF.

This clonotype appeared many times. The chain recombines TRBV4-1 with TRBJ2-5; D is undetermined. The CDR3 contains 15 residues. Germline assignment: CDR1 MGHRA and CDR2 YSYEKL. With 5 bases removed from V and 5 bases from J, the gap between germline ends came to 18 bases. CDR3 DNA sequence: TGCGCCAGCAGCTTAAGTGGTTTGGGCTTGGAGACCCAGTACTTC. Encoded protein: CASSLSGLGLETQYF.

This clonotype was seen repeatedly, ten times or more. The rearrangement joins TRBV5-6 to TRBJ1-1; unclear D gene. The CDR3 runs 15 residues. Germline V gene sequence: CDR1 SGHDT, CDR2 YYEEEE. Trimming removed 0 bases from V and 2 bases from J, with 11 bases in between. The CDR3 spells CASSLDRDRNTEAFF. CDR3 coding DNA: TGTGCCAGCAGCTTGGATAGGGATCGAAACACTGAAGCTTTCTTT. The full variable domain, in which reference TRBV5-6 and TRBJ1-1 provide the parts outside the CDR3, is DAGVTQSPTHLIKTRGQQVTLRCSPKSGHDTVSWYQQALGQGPQFIFQYYEEEERQRGNFPDRFSGHQFPNYSSELNVNALLLGDSALYLCASSLDRDRNTEAFFGQGTRLTVV.

This clonotype was seen only a few times. V and J are TRBV9 and TRBJ2-7, with 8 bases identical to TRBD1. Germline V gene sequence: CDR1 SGDLS, CDR2 YYNGEE. Trimming took 2 bases from V and 2 from J; bases not matched to a gene: 3. The CDR3 spans 14 residues. CDR3 protein: CASSVGQGPYEQYF. The CDR3, as DNA: TGTGCCAGCAGCGTCGGACAGGGCCCCTACGAGCAGTACTTC.

This clonotype was counted ten times or more. The chain recombines TRBV20-1 with TRBJ1-1, with D unclear. CDR3 length: 13 residues. The V and J ends lost 0 bases and 7 bases respectively, with 12 bases between them. Looked up from germline, CDR1 is DFQATT and CDR2 is SNEGSKA (reference sequence). The CDR3 sequence: CSARDPAGLEAFF. CDR3 DNA sequence: TGCAGTGCTAGAGATCCGGCAGGACTTGAAGCTTTCTTT.

In its sample, this clonotype was seen many times. This chain uses TRBV12-3 or TRBV12-4 with TRBJ1-5; 7 bases are a match to TRBD1. Trimming took 7 bases from V and 2 from J; bases not matched to a gene: 2. The CDR3 has 13 residues. The CDR3 region is CASNTGGNQPQHF. CDR3 nucleotide sequence: TGTGCCAGCAACACAGGGGGCAATCAGCCCCAGCATTTT.

This clonotype was counted many times. This sequence joins TRBV2 and TRBJ2-1; TRBD2 agrees at 11 bases. Germline V lookup: CDR1 SNHLY, CDR2 FYNNEI. The CDR3 length is 14 residues. The trim removed 8 bases at V and 15 bases at J, leaving 15 bases unmatched. In DNA, the CDR3 is TGTGCCAGCGTACTAGCGGGAGAGATCCTGGGGCGGTTCTTC. Translated, it gives CASVLAGEILGRFF.

The chain uses TRBV11-2 and TRBJ2-7, with D possibly matching TRBD1 (6 bases). The CDR3 is made up of 14 amino acids. Germline V gene sequence: CDR1 SGHAT, CDR2 FQNNGV. The germline V and J ends were trimmed by 6 bases and 1 base, with 13 bases remaining between them. CDR3 coding DNA: TGTGCCAGCAGATCTCTGGACAGTTCCTACGAGCAGTACTTC. Its translation: CASRSLDSSYEQYF.

This clonotype was observed many times. V usage is TRBV5-5 and J usage is TRBJ1-1; 7 bases agree with TRBD1. In germline, CDR1 is SGHKS, CDR2 YYEKEE (reference sequence). Trimming cost V 5 bases and J 1 base; bases outside gene matches: 5. The length of the CDR3 is 14 residues. DNA of the CDR3: TGTGCCAGCAGAACCGGGACAGAGAACACTGAAGCTTTCTTT. This gives the protein CASRTGTENTEAFF.